What follows is one TCR beta chain and its context. As processed by the authors: Reference gene primer amplification gave estimated nucleated cell counts. The assay was immunoSEQ multiplex PCR, and TCRdb's table has in-frame clones only and misses some. V, J and clone size were drawn from that table, and D and trimming were deduced from the DNA. The sample lists under 300,000 clones, 80% to 95% occurring once. V lost 4 bases, J lost 8 bases, and 18 bases lay in between. CDR3 length: 15 amino acids. Germline CDR1 reads SGHNT; CDR2 reads YENEEA. For recovered donors of Cohort 3, there were two negative PCRs, clearance, or symptom resolution. The source of the sample is a study of blood T cell repertoires in COVID-19. The overall study: From T cells, B-cell-depleted T cells, or PBMCs came the material, which was cDNA or gDNA.

Sequenced: PBMCs or T cells enriched from blood (not recorded which). The rearrangement uses TRBV11-3 and TRBJ1-3, with D possibly being TRBD1 (5 bases). This receptor was taken from a woman between 18 and 29 years old who had recovered from COVID-19. CDR3 nucleotide sequence: TGTGCCAGCAGCTCGACCGGGACTCAAGGGGACACCATATATTTT. Translating it yields CASSSTGTQGDTIYF. The full variable domain, its missing parts supplied by reference TRBV11-3 and TRBJ1-3, is EAGVVQSPRYKIIEKKQPVAFWCNPISGHNTLYWYLQNLGQGPELLIRYENEEAVDDSQLPKDRFSAERLKGVDSTLKIQPAELGDSAVYLCASSSTGTQGDTIYFGEGSWLTVV.